The 11 T cell receptor beta chains reported below all come from one sample, sequenced in a study of T cells after yellow fever vaccination. One entry per CDR3 protein, called by TCRdb with MiXCR from the 5' RACE reads. The profile shows a few hundred thousand distinct CDR3 sequences, 3.6% of them singletons. Sequencing used PBMCs, obtained on the day of the yellow fever booster vaccination. The receptors shown here come from a man aged 18 to 29 who received the YFV17D yellow fever vaccine.

This chain links TRBV2 with TRBJ2-6, with no clear D. Germline V gene sequence: CDR1 SNHLY, CDR2 FYNNEI. V lost 8 bases to trimming and J lost 0 bases, with 11 bases between them. The CDR3 spans 15 residues. CDR3 in amino acids: CASPGPLSGANVLTF. CDR3 bases: TGTGCCAGCCCGGGCCCGCTCTCTGGGGCCAACGTCCTGACTTTC.

In this sample, this clonotype turned up many times. The J gene is TRBJ2-2, the V gene TRBV19; D ambiguous. Germline values: CDR1 LNHDA, CDR2 SQIVND (reference sequence). The CDR3 length is 15 residues. V gave up 0 bases and J gave up 5 bases, with 10 bases separating them. The DNA of the CDR3 is TGTGCCAGTAGTATAGATCCGGCCGGGACCGGGGAGCTGTTTTTT. This gives the protein CASSIDPAGTGELFF.

In this sample, this clonotype turned up a few times. The chain couples TRBV6-2 or TRBV6-3 to TRBJ2-4, with D possibly being TRBD1 (6 bases). This CDR3 contains 12 residues. The germline V gene has CDR1 MNHEY and CDR2 SVGEGT. V lost 5 bases to trimming and J lost 12 bases, with 14 bases between them. CDR3 loop: CASSAVRGCQYF. CDR3 sequence (DNA): TGTGCCAGCAGTGCCGTCAGGGGCTGTCAGTACTTC.

This clonotype was observed many times. This chain connects TRBV5-1 to TRBJ2-5, with a tentative D call TRBD1 (6 bases). This CDR3 has 14 amino acids. Germline loops: CDR1 SGHRS, CDR2 YFSETQ. The V end lost 7 bases, the J end lost 2 bases, and 15 bases lay between the germline ends. The CDR3 region has the DNA TGCGCCAGCTCGTCCCTGGGGACACAAGAGACCCAGTACTTC. Its protein is CASSSLGTQETQYF.

A few counts support this clonotype. The V gene is TRBV9, the J gene TRBJ1-3; no firm D call. The length of the CDR3 is 14 residues. The germline V and J ends were trimmed by 2 bases and 0 bases, with 6 bases remaining between them. Germline V gene data show CDR1 as SGDLS and CDR2 as YYNGEE. The CDR3 spells CASSVTDSGNTIYF. The CDR3 nucleotides read TGTGCCAGCAGCGTCACAGACTCTGGAAACACCATATATTTT.

This clonotype was counted ten times or more. The chain links TRBV20-1 to TRBJ1-6, with a tentative D call TRBD1 (5 bases). The CDR3 contains 14 residues. In germline, CDR1 is DFQATT, CDR2 SNEGSKA (reference sequence). Trimming removed 2 bases at V and 8 bases at J, with 13 bases between. The CDR3 coding sequence is TGCAGTGCTAGAACGGGGGAATTGTATTCACCCCTCCACTTT. Encoded protein: CSARTGELYSPLHF.

This clonotype was seen repeatedly, ten times or more. This chain's CDR3 is CASSPWGTLNYEQYF. The CDR3 nucleotides are TGTGCCAGCAGCCCTTGGGGGACCCTTAACTACGAGCAGTACTTC. The genes are TRBV9 and TRBJ2-7; D could derive from TRBD1 or TRBD2 (5 bases each). V was pared by 4 bases and J by 3 bases, with 17 bases between. CDR1 and CDR2 from the germline V gene are SGDLS and YYNGEE. CDR3 length equals 15 residues. The variable domain in full, completed from reference TRBV9 and TRBJ2-7, reads DSGVTQTPKHLITATGQRVTLRCSPRSGDLSVYWYQQSLDQGLQFLIQYYNGEERAKGNILERFSAQQFPDLHSELNLSSLELGDSALYFCASSPWGTLNYEQYFGPGTRLTVT.

A few counts support this clonotype. This sequence joins TRBV29-1 and TRBJ2-1, with 10 nucleotides matching TRBD1. Germline V CDR1 and CDR2: SQVTM, ANQGSEA. CDR3 length: 14 residues. The V and J ends lost 3 bases and 3 bases, in that order; junction bases with no gene match: 2. The CDR3 is CSVERDRGYNEQFF. The CDR3 region has the DNA TGCAGCGTTGAGAGGGACAGGGGCTACAATGAGCAGTTCTTC.

The chain recombines TRBV6-6 with TRBJ2-7, with D maybe TRBD1 (6 bases). The V gene lost 0 bases and the J gene lost 0 bases, with 9 bases spanning the gap. The CDR3 consists of 15 residues. Germline CDR1 MNHNY, CDR2 SVGAGI (reference sequence). The CDR3 DNA sequence: TGTGCCAGCAGTTACTCGAGGACAGTCTCCTACGAGCAGTACTTC. It yields the protein CASSYSRTVSYEQYF.

This sequence joins TRBV7-9 and TRBJ2-7, with 7 nucleotides matching TRBD2. CDR1 and CDR2 from the germline V gene are SEHNR and FQNEAQ (reference sequence). The V segment lost 5 bases and the J segment 3 bases; nucleotides outside the gene matches: 7. This CDR3 is built from 14 residues. The CDR3: CASSDRDYRYEQYF. CDR3 nucleotide sequence: TGTGCCAGCAGCGACCGGGACTACCGCTACGAGCAGTACTTC. Complete variable domain (other parts from reference TRBV7-9 and TRBJ2-7): DTGVSQNPRHKITKRGQNVTFRCDPISEHNRLYWYRQTLGQGPEFLTYFQNEAQLEKSRLLSDRFSAERPKGSFSTLEIQRTEQGDSAMYLCASSDRDYRYEQYFGPGTRLTVT.

This clonotype was counted many times. This rearrangement joins TRBV27 to TRBJ2-2; 11 bases agree with TRBD1. The germline V gene has CDR1 MNHEY and CDR2 SMNVEV (reference sequence). V trimming: 6 bases; J trimming: 6 bases; junction bases outside the gene matches: 6. This CDR3 is 15 amino acids long. CDR3 residues: CASRRDRGYPGELFF. The DNA for the CDR3 is TGTGCCAGCAGAAGGGACAGGGGGTATCCCGGGGAGCTGTTTTTT.